This T cell receptor (beta chain) was captured in a study of T cell clusters in autoimmune cytopenias (dated by TCRdb to between 2018 and 2021). For the study in its entirety: The median TRB sequencing depth was just over 50,000 reads per sample, and the median number of distinct TRB clonotypes was a few thousand per sample. The goal of the study was to find out whether patients with autoimmune cytopenia have a disease-specific immune repertoire signature that could be used as a blood-based biomarker. In autoimmune cytopenia patients, peripheral blood TRB and IGH repertoires were sequenced during active disease and over treatment follow-up, together with healthy, CLL and autoimmune hepatitis controls. Here is what the overall study found, with its caveats: TRB repertoire shifts, with less even repertoires observed in secondary cytopenia and CLL, were mostly attributed to lymphoma bias rather than autoimmunity. The cluster-lack signature was not seen for secondary cytopenia versus CLL, apparently masked by the dominant lymphoma-associated repertoire. Compared with active autoimmune hepatitis patients, healthy donors had almost three times as many exclusive TRB clusters, a finding consistent with an autoimmunity-wide signature. GLIPH results suggested that primary autoimmune cytopenia patients were missing physiological T cell clusters, with around 51 clusters found only in healthy donors compared with 15 to 20 found only in patients. The T cell clusters were defined only in silico, and the functional role of the clusters still needed to be validated experimentally.

To amplify TRB rearrangements, a touch-down multiplex PCR protocol was run with the TRB-A and TRB-B primer pools combined in a single tube. Illumina adapters and sample indices were added to the amplicons through two consecutive PCR reactions performed with Phusion HS II polymerase. Amplicons were gel-purified with the NucleoSpin Gel and PCR Clean-up kit, then quantified by Qubit and quality-checked on an Agilent 2100 Bioanalyzer. Sequencing of the libraries was done on an Illumina MiSeq with 600-cycle, single-indexed, paired-end runs. Per the source publication's procedure: Alignment and assembly of TRB reads were performed with MiXCR version 2.1.12 and the default MiXCR reference library. A clone was defined by each unique CDR3 nucleotide sequence, and the analysis included only productive sequences supported by at least two reads. Repertoire diversity was assessed by alpha-parameterized diversity profiles (alpha 0 to 5), including Shannon (alpha 1) and Simpson (alpha 2) indices, computed with an R script. The tcR package was used to compute combinatorial TRB VJ usage, which was then compared between cohorts by principal component analysis with ade4. Using GLIPH, TCRbeta CDR3s were clustered on pairs of cohorts matched for age and read depth, and a Wilcoxon test was used to compare cluster frequencies. TCRdb reprocessed the raw reads; every CDR3 protein sequence is a single record, and DNA is not supplied. TCRdb's processing, not the study's, gives the V and J calls here. The table held for this sample gives around 15,000 distinct CDR3 sequences. 2% to 2.5% of the sample lies in the top ten.

CDR1 and CDR2 are read off the germline V gene (reference sequence) as GTSNPN and SVGIG. The CDR3 covers 12 residues, taking in both the cysteine and the phenylalanine. No coding sequence is recorded. Details on this clonotype: The antigen it recognizes is unknown.

For each sample, TRB amplification used 250 to 300 ng of peripheral blood genomic DNA, equal to roughly 38,000 genome equivalents. Sequencing used peripheral blood. This TCR came from a human donor with an autoimmune cytopenia or autoimmune hepatitis (not recorded which). This chain joins TRBV30 to TRBJ1-1; lacking DNA, the TRBD1 call made by TCRdb goes unchecked. The CDR3 reads as follows: CAWSGGGTEAFF.